The T cell receptor (beta chain) described here comes from a study of blood T cells in healthy people across ages. CDR1 and CDR2 from the germline V gene are DFQATT and SNEGSKA (reference sequence). This CDR3 comprises 14 residues. Trimming removed 3 bases at V and 4 bases at J, with 13 bases between. This clonotype was observed a few times. Its antigen is undetermined. Overall study results and limits: Across the age range, TCR beta diversity per million T cells fell in a roughly linear way. It was found that TCR beta diversity correlated strongly with the percentage of naive T cells.

Together with a sample-barcoded 5' primer, a J-beta primer mix was included in a second PCR lasting roughly 6 to 12 cycles. A single record per CDR3 protein comes from TCRdb applying MiXCR to the 5' RACE reads. Among 710,000 or so distinct CDR3 sequences, about 20% were seen once, and the ten largest hold roughly 22%. Sequencing was performed on blood. This clonotype was sampled from a man aged 65 to 85 in good health. This chain joins TRBV20-1 and TRBJ2-4; D remains ambiguous. For the CDR3, the DNA is TGCAGTGCTAGTAGCCAGCGAACTAAAAACATTCAGTACTTC. It is translated as CSASSQRTKNIQYF.